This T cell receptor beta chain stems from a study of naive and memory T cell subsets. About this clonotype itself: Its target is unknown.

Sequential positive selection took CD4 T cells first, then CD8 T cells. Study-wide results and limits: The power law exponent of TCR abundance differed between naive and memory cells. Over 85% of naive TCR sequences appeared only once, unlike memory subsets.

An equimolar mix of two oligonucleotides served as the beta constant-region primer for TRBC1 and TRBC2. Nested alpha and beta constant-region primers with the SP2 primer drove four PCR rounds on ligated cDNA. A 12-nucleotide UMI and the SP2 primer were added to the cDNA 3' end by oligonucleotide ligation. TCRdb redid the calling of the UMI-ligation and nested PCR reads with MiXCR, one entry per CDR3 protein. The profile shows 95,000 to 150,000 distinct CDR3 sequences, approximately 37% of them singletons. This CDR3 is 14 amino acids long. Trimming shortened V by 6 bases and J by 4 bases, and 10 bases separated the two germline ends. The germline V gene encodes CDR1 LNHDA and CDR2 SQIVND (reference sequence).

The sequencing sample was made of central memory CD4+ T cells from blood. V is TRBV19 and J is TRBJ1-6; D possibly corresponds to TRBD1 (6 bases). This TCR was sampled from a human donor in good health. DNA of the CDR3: TGTGCCAGTAGCCCGGGACAATATAATTCACCCCTCCACTTT. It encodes CASSPGQYNSPLHF.